These T cell receptor beta chains were read from a single sample in a study of response to subunit inactivated influenza vaccine. TCRdb used MiXCR to reprocess the RT-PCR reads, holding one entry per CDR3 protein. The table includes 800,000 or so distinct CDR3 sequences, around 20% detected once. The source material was PBMCs from blood, sampled around 5 days after vaccination. Receptors originate from a middle-aged man who received an inactivated influenza vaccine. Each CDR3 is given with its conserved first and last residue. D genes are given only for firm matches. Only some rows state a clone size, as once, few, many or a class for expanded clones.

clone_size d_call j_call v_call cdr3_aa cdr3_nt
few . TRBJ2-1 TRBV15 CATSNHMVASREQFF TGTGCCACCAGCAACCACATGGTTGCCTCCCGCGAGCAGTTCTTC
few . TRBJ2-1 TRBV30 CAWTGKSSYNEQFF TGTGCCTGGACTGGGAAGAGCTCCTACAATGAGCAGTTCTTC
. . TRBJ2-7 TRBV12-3/TRBV12-4 CASSRGSTDEQYF TGTGCCAGCAGCCGGGGGAGTACAGACGAGCAGTACTTC
few TRBD2 TRBJ2-5 TRBV25-1 CASRGTSGRAGETQYF TGTGCCAGCAGAGGGACTAGCGGGAGGGCCGGAGAGACCCAGTACTTC
few . TRBJ2-2 TRBV4-3 CASSQEGTGIGELFF TGCGCCAGCAGCCAAGAAGGCACAGGGATCGGGGAGCTGTTTTTT
. TRBD2 TRBJ2-3 TRBV4-3 CASSQSWEGLTDTQYF TGCGCCAGCAGCCAATCGTGGGAGGGCCTCACAGATACGCAGTATTTT
few TRBD2 TRBJ2-3 TRBV15 CATKGTSGGASTSTDTQYF TGTGCCACCAAGGGGACTAGCGGGGGGGCCTCGACTAGCACAGATACGCAGTATTTT
. . TRBJ2-7 TRBV5-1 CASSLELRQVGYEQYF TGCGCCAGCAGCTTGGAACTGCGTCAGGTGGGGTACGAGCAGTACTTC
. TRBD1 TRBJ1-4 TRBV29-1 CSVGTGGGSNEKLFF TGCAGCGTGGGGACAGGGGGCGGTAGTAATGAAAAACTGTTTTTT
. TRBD2 TRBJ2-7 TRBV24-1 CATSDGGLANYEQYF TGTGCCACCAGTGATGGGGGACTAGCGAACTACGAGCAGTACTTC
. . TRBJ2-1 TRBV15 CATSRDRWRPDNEQFF TGTGCCACCAGCAGAGATCGCTGGCGACCTGACAATGAGCAGTTCTTC
. . TRBJ1-1 TRBV4-2 CASSQDTWPNRNTEAFF TGTGCCAGCAGCCAAGATACGTGGCCGAACAGAAACACTGAAGCTTTCTTT
few . TRBJ2-3 TRBV15 CATSRPTDTQYF TGTGCCACCAGCCGCCCGACAGATACGCAGTATTTT
. TRBD1 TRBJ1-2 TRBV20-1 CSAPYRGSGYTF TGCAGTGCTCCGTACAGGGGAAGTGGCTACACCTTC
. . TRBJ2-7 TRBV6-2/TRBV6-3 CASERDKVSEQYF TGTGCCAGCGAGAGGGACAAAGTGAGCGAGCAGTACTTC
many . TRBJ2-7 TRBV10-3 CAISRSRDTYEQYF TGTGCCATCAGTCGCTCACGGGACACCTACGAGCAGTACTTC
many TRBD2 TRBJ2-3 TRBV24-1 CATSWAGEGGDTQYF TGTGCCACCAGTTGGGCGGGGGAAGGAGGAGATACGCAGTATTTT
. . TRBJ2-1 TRBV20-1 CSAPRPTHNEQFF TGCAGTGCCCCCAGGCCCACCCACAATGAGCAGTTCTTC
. . TRBJ1-2 TRBV20-1 CSARILQGNYGYTF TGCAGTGCTAGAATCCTACAGGGAAACTATGGCTACACCTTC
few TRBD2 TRBJ2-1 TRBV15 CATGGTSGRARQFF TGTGCCACCGGCGGGACTAGCGGGAGGGCCCGGCAGTTCTTC
. . TRBJ2-5 TRBV7-2 CASMVSGAETQYF TGTGCCAGCATGGTGAGCGGTGCGGAGACCCAGTACTTC
. TRBD2 TRBJ2-7 TRBV20-1 CSANRRAGGVYEQYF TGCAGTGCTAACCGAAGGGCGGGAGGAGTTTACGAGCAGTACTTC
few TRBD1 TRBJ1-1 TRBV12-3/TRBV12-4 CASSPWTGRNTEAFF TGTGCCAGCAGTCCCTGGACAGGGAGGAACACTGAAGCTTTCTTT
few TRBD1 TRBJ1-6 TRBV7-9 CASSSAGTGAHSPLHF TGTGCCAGCAGCTCGGCCGGGACAGGGGCGCATTCACCCCTCCACTTT
. . TRBJ1-1 TRBV6-2/TRBV6-3 CASSRQKGTEAFF TGTGCCAGCTCCAGACAGAAAGGCACTGAAGCTTTCTTT
few TRBD1 TRBJ1-1 TRBV12-3/TRBV12-4 CASKMGTAEAFF TGTGCCAGCAAAATGGGGACAGCAGAAGCTTTCTTT
. . TRBJ2-5 TRBV7-2 CASSSGPSGQETQYF TGTGCCAGCAGCTCTGGGCCTTCTGGACAAGAGACCCAGTACTTC
. . TRBJ2-4 TRBV28 CASNTRVLQAKNIQYF TGTGCCAGCAATACCCGGGTGCTACAAGCCAAAAACATTCAGTACTTC
. . TRBJ1-1 TRBV20-1 CSARDNKAFF TGCAGTGCTAGAGATAATAAGGCTTTCTTT
few TRBD2 TRBJ2-1 TRBV20-1 CSASDLASGRLNEQFF TGCAGTGCTAGCGACTTGGCTAGCGGGAGGCTCAATGAGCAGTTCTTC
few . TRBJ1-6 TRBV28 CASSLVGERPLHF TGTGCCAGCAGTTTAGTCGGGGAAAGACCCCTCCACTTT
. TRBD2 TRBJ2-7 TRBV4-2 CASSQQLAGEGEQYF TGTGCCAGCAGCCAACAACTAGCGGGGGAGGGGGAGCAGTACTTC
. . TRBJ2-1 TRBV12-3/TRBV12-4 CASSWPRAGSYNEQFF TGTGCCAGCAGTTGGCCGCGGGCAGGCTCCTACAATGAGCAGTTCTTC
. . TRBJ2-7 TRBV9 CASSVDYRLHEQYF TGTGCCAGCAGCGTAGATTACAGGCTGCACGAGCAGTACTTC
few . TRBJ1-1 TRBV28 CASSFGLSGGTEAFF TGTGCCAGCAGTTTCGGTCTCAGCGGCGGCACTGAAGCTTTCTTT
many . TRBJ2-1 TRBV24-1 CATSDTWGGRSSYNEQFF TGTGCCACCAGTGATACGTGGGGCGGAAGAAGCTCCTACAATGAGCAGTTCTTC
. TRBD2 TRBJ2-1 TRBV11-3 CASSGRGNYNEQFF TGTGCCAGCTCCGGGAGGGGAAATTACAATGAGCAGTTCTTC
. . TRBJ2-7 TRBV9 CASSVGGSVASYEQYF TGTGCCAGCAGCGTAGGCGGATCCGTTGCCTCCTACGAGCAGTACTTC
. TRBD1 TRBJ2-2 TRBV5-5 CASSWGQGVNTGELFF TGTGCCAGCAGCTGGGGACAGGGGGTAAACACCGGGGAGCTGTTTTTT
few . TRBJ2-1 TRBV4-1 CASGSTVSSYNEQFF TGCGCCAGCGGCTCTACAGTGAGCTCCTACAATGAGCAGTTCTTC
few . TRBJ1-5 TRBV10-3 CAISDRGVHQPQHF TGTGCCATCAGTGACAGGGGAGTACATCAGCCCCAGCATTTT
many . TRBJ2-5 TRBV6-6 CASTSGSETQYF TGTGCCAGCACAAGCGGCTCTGAGACCCAGTACTTC
. . TRBJ2-1 TRBV11-1 CASSGNVVGSSAYNEQFF TGTGCCAGCAGCGGAAACGTTGTTGGTTCTAGTGCTTACAATGAGCAGTTCTTC
. . TRBJ2-7 TRBV20-1 CSAGRRTASYDEQYF TGCAGTGCTGGCCGCCGGACAGCTTCCTACGACGAGCAGTACTTC
. . TRBJ2-2 TRBV5-1 CATRGTGTGELFF TGCGCCACCCGCGGGACTGGAACCGGGGAGCTGTTTTTT
few TRBD1 TRBJ1-1 TRBV20-1 CSASSGQGQSEAFF TGCAGTGCTAGTTCGGGACAGGGACAAAGTGAAGCTTTCTTT